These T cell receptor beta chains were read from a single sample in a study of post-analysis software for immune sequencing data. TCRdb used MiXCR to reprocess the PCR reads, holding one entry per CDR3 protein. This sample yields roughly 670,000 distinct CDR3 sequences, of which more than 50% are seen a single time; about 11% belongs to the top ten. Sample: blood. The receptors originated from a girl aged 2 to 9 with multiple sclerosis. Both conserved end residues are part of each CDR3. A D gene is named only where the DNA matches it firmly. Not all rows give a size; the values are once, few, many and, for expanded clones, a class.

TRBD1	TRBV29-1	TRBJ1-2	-	CSAAPGQGNYGYTF	TGCAGCGCCGCCCCGGGACAGGGGAACTATGGCTACACCTTC
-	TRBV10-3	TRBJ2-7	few	CAISESGRFPTYEQYF	TGTGCCATCAGTGAGTCGGGGAGGTTCCCTACCTACGAGCAGTACTTC
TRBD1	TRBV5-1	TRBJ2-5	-	CASSWGTGAIQETQYF	TGCGCCAGCAGCTGGGGGACAGGGGCTATCCAAGAGACCCAGTACTTC
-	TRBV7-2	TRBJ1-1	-	CASSLWGRAFF	TGTGCCAGCAGCTTGTGGGGTCGAGCTTTCTTT
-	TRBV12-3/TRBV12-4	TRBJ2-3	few	CASSRRPGDTQYF	TGTGCCAGCAGTCGTCGGCCTGGGGATACGCAGTATTTT
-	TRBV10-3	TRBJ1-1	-	CAISPGDEAFF	TGTGCCATCAGCCCCGGGGATGAAGCTTTCTTT
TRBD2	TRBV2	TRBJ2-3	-	CASGLAGGPSSTDTQYF	TGTGCCAGCGGACTAGCGGGAGGGCCCTCTAGCACAGATACGCAGTATTTT
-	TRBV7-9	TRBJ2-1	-	CASSFGLEQFF	TGTGCCAGCAGCTTTGGGCTAGAGCAGTTCTTC
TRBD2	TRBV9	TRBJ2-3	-	CASSVTSLGTDTQYF	TGTGCCAGCAGCGTGACTAGCTTAGGCACAGATACGCAGTATTTT
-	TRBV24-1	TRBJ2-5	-	CATSDSTADGETQYF	TGTGCCACCAGTGATTCGACGGCCGACGGGGAGACCCAGTACTTC
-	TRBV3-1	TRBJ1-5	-	CASSQGDAGPQHF	TGTGCCAGCAGCCAAGGGGATGCGGGGCCCCAGCATTTT
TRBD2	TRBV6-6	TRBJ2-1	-	CASSYSTASGLYNEQFF	TGTGCCAGCAGTTACTCGACAGCTAGCGGTCTTTACAATGAGCAGTTCTTC
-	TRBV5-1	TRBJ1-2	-	CASSRDGEDGYTF	TGCGCCAGCAGCCGTGACGGGGAAGATGGCTACACCTTC
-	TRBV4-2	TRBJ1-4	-	CASSHPAGEKLFF	TGTGCCAGCAGCCACCCGGCGGGTGAAAAACTGTTTTTT
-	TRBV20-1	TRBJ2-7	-	CSAVTPGRVDEQYF	TGCAGTGCTGTGACACCCGGGCGAGTAGACGAGCAGTACTTC
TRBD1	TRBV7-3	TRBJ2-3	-	CASSTDRATTDTQYF	TGTGCCAGCAGCACGGACAGGGCTACGACAGATACGCAGTATTTT
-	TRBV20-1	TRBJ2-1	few	CSAQTTDYNEQFF	TGCAGTGCCCAGACGACAGACTACAATGAGCAGTTCTTC
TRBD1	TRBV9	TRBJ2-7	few	CASSGGGQGTKQYF	TGTGCCAGCAGCGGAGGGGGACAGGGGACCAAGCAGTACTTC
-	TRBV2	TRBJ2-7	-	CASRIPGAKAYEQYF	TGTGCCAGCAGGATCCCGGGCGCGAAAGCCTACGAGCAGTACTTC
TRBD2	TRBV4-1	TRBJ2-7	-	CASSQEAGPYEQYF	TGCGCCAGCAGCCAAGAAGCGGGACCCTACGAGCAGTACTTC
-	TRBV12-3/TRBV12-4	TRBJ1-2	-	CASSQMDGYTF	TGTGCCAGCAGCCAAATGGATGGCTACACCTTC